This T cell receptor (beta chain) originates from a study of blood T cell repertoires in COVID-19. Study information: Acute-phase and convalescent COVID-19 samples originated in the United States, Italy and Spain. PBMCs, B-cell-depleted T cells, or T cells provided the cDNA or gDNA that made up the material.

Under the authors' procedure: Amplification of reference gene primers was used by the study to estimate nucleated cell counts. Sequencing used immunoSEQ multiplex PCR; TCRdb keeps in-frame clones, though not all of them. V, J and clone size are taken as reported in that table, and D and trimming were inferred from the DNA itself. The repertoire holds about 200,000 clones, almost 90% seen once, with 1.5% to 2% in the top ten. The sequence came from a young man with active or convalescent COVID-19. Sequenced sample: peripheral blood.

This CDR3 reads CASSPVSLETQYF. For the CDR3, the DNA is TGTGCCAGCAGCCCCGTTTCGTTAGAGACCCAGTACTTC. This chain connects TRBV7-2 to TRBJ2-5; D remains unclear. The CDR3 extends over 13 amino acids. Germline-derived CDR1 and CDR2 are SGHTA and FQGNSA. V gave up 5 bases and J gave up 4 bases, with 11 bases separating them.